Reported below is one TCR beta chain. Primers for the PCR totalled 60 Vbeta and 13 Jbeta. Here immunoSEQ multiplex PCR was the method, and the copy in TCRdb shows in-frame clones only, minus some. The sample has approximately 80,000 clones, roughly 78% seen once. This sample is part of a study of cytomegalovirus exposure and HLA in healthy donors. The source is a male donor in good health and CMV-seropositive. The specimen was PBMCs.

The CDR3 DNA follows: TGTGCCAGTAGCAGAATGAACACTGAAGCTTTCTTT. Amino acid sequence: CASSRMNTEAFF. The rearrangement uses TRBV19 and TRBJ1-1; D is unresolved. V was pared by 6 bases and J by 0 bases, with 5 bases between. The CDR3 extends over 12 amino acids. The germline V gene encodes CDR1 LNHDA and CDR2 SQIVND (reference sequence). Combining the CDR3 with reference TRBV19 and TRBJ1-1 gives the whole variable domain DGGITQSPKYLFRKEGQNVTLSCEQNLNHDAMYWYRQDPGQGLRLIYYSQIVNDFQKGDIAEGYSVSREKKESFPLTVTSAQKNPTAFYLCASSRMNTEAFFGQGTRLTVV.